The clone carrying this T cell receptor (beta chain) has at least ten counts. Its antigen is still unknown. This sample is part of a study of early T cells in non-severe SARS-CoV-2 infection. Whole-study context: Chains from this unsorted whole-blood bulk RNA could not be paired. Overall study findings and caveats: CD4 and private specificities were missed by VDJdb matching, which favored anti-spike CD8 responses.

TCRdb reprocessed the 5' RACE reads via MiXCR and lists one record per CDR3 protein. Of just under 65,000 distinct CDR3 sequences in the sample, about 10% were seen once. Per germline, CDR1 LNHNV and CDR2 YYDKDF (reference sequence). The CDR3 is 15 amino acids. Trimming cost V 5 bases and J 3 bases, with 16 bases left between them. V usage is TRBV15 and J usage is TRBJ1-1; weak D call: TRBD1 (6 bases). Sequences were derived from whole blood, sampled at baseline. The TCR originated in an adult who was a healthcare worker with PCR-confirmed SARS-CoV-2 infection or an uninfected control (not recorded which). The CDR3 spells CATSPHPGADTEAFF. DNA of the CDR3: TGTGCCACCAGCCCTCATCCGGGGGCGGACACTGAAGCTTTCTTT.